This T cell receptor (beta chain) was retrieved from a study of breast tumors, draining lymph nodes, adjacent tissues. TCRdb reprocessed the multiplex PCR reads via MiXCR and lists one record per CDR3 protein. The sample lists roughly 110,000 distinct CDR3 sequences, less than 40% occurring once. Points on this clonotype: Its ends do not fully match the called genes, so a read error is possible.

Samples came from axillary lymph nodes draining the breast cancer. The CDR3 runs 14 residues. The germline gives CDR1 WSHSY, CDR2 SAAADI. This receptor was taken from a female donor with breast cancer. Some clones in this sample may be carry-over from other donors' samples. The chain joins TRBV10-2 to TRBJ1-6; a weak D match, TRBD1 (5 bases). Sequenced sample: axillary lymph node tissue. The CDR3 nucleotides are TGCGACAGCAGCGCTATGATGGGGGATCCACCCCTCCACTTT. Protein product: CDSSAMMGDPPLHF.